This TCR beta chain came from a study of CD8+CD57+ T cells in acquired aplastic anemia. Worth noting for this clonotype: What it binds is unknown.

Study results and limitations: The study identified around 28 CD8+ CDR3 sequences shared by patients and controls.

Patients included in sequencing had previously demonstrated CD8+CD57+ cell expansion by flow cytometry. This CDR3 is 13 amino acids long. The germline CDR1 and CDR2 sequences are DFQATT and SNEGSKA (reference sequence). V was cut by 2 bases and J by 2 bases, with 10 bases left in between. CDR3 and TCR beta VDJ profiling relied on a genomic DNA template. One entry per CDR3 protein, called by TCRdb with MiXCR from the reads. The sample records fewer than 300,000 distinct CDR3 sequences, approximately 80% being singletons. This TCR derives from a human donor with aplastic anemia. The sample comprised sorted CD4+, CD8+, or CD8+CD57+ T cells (not recorded which) from PBMCs. This rearrangement joins TRBV20-1 to TRBJ2-7; D is possibly TRBD2 (6 bases). CDR3 bases: TGCAGTGCTAGAAGGAGGGCAACCTACGAGCAGTACTTC. It translates to CSARRRATYEQYF.